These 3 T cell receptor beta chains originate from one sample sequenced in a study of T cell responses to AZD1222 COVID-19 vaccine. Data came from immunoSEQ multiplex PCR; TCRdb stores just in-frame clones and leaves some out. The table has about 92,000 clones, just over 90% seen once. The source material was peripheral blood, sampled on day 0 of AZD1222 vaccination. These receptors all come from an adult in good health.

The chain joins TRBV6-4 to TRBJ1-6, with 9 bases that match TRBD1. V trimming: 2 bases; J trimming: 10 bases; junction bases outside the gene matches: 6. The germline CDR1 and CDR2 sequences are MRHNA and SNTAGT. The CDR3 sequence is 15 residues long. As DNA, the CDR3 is TGTGCCAGCAGTGACCAGGGACAGGGCGGGTCACCCCTCCACTTT. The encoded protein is CASSDQGQGGSPLHF.

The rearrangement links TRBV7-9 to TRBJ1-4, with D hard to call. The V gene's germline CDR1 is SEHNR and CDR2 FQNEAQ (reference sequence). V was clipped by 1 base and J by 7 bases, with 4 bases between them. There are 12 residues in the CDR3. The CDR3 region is CASSLGREKLFF. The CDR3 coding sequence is TGTGCCAGCAGCTTAGGGCGTGAAAAACTGTTTTTT.

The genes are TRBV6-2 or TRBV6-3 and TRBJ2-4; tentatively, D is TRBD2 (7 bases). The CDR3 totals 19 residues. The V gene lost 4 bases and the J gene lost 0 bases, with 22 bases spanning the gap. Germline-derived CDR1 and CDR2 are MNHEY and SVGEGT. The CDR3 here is CASSSPRSGGPLAKNIQYF. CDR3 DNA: TGTGCCAGCAGTTCACCCCGGTCGGGGGGCCCACTAGCCAAAAACATTCAGTACTTC.